This TCR beta chain was captured in a study of blood T cell repertoires in COVID-19. V lost 8 bases and J lost 0, with 13 bases in between. Germline CDR1 and CDR2: SQVTM and ANQGSEA. The CDR3 contains 13 residues. This table comes from immunoSEQ multiplex PCR, and its TCRdb copy is limited to in-frame clones, with some not included. The repertoire holds hundreds of thousands of clones, with about 80% as singletons. Cohort placement rested on clinical history that participants reported themselves. The rearrangement joins TRBV29-1 to TRBJ2-5, with D possibly TRBD2 on 7 matching bases. Sequenced sample: PBMCs or T cells enriched from blood (not recorded which). The receptor's source is a man aged 30 to 39 with acute COVID-19. DNA of the CDR3: TGCAGCTGGGGGGGCCAGTACCAAGAGACCCAGTACTTC. Its translation is CSWGGQYQETQYF.